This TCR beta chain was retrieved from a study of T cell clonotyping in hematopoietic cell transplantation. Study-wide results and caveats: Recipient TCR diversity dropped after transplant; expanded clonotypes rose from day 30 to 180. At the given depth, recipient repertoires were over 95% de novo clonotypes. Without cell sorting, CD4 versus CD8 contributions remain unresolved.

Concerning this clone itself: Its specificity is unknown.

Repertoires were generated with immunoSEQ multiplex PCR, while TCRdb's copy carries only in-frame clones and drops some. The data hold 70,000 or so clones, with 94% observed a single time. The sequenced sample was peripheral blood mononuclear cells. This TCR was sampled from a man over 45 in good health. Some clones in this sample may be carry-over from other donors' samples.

CDR3 sequence (DNA): TGTGCTAGTGGTTTGGTCCCTAGCGGGGACCTGAACACCGGGGAGCTGTTTTTT. Its protein product is CASGLVPSGDLNTGELFF. This chain uses TRBV12-5 with TRBJ2-2, with 9 positions matching TRBD2. The germline gives CDR1 LGHNT, CDR2 FRNRAP. Trimming removed 0 bases from V and 1 base from J; junction bases left unmatched: 6. CDR3 length: 18 residues.